This paragraph reports one T cell receptor beta chain. Its antigen is currently unknown. The time point denotes: week 23, last vaccination. The content of each vaccine dose was 300 ug of mutant IDH1 20-mer peptide, and topical imiquimod accompanied it. The method was immunoSEQ multiplex PCR; TCRdb's version includes in-frame clones alone and lacks a portion of them. The sample lists approximately 41,000 clones, around 81% occurring once. These data come from a study of a mutant IDH1 vaccine in newly diagnosed glioma. Germline V gives CDR1 LNHNV, CDR2 YYDKDF (reference sequence). The CDR3 is made up of 15 amino acids. Germline trimming cut 3 bases from V and 4 bases from J; bases unmatched to any gene: 4.

The chain recombines TRBV15 with TRBJ2-2; 8 nucleotides agree with TRBD1. The input for sequencing was PBMCs, taken from a glioma patient whose treatment included an IDH1 peptide vaccine. The TCR comes from a man aged 35-49 years with glioma. The CDR3 spells CATSSRGRGTGELFF. The CDR3 DNA sequence: TGTGCCACCAGCAGCAGGGGGCGAGGCACCGGGGAGCTGTTTTTT.